The 8 T cell receptor beta chains reported below all come from one sample, sequenced in a study of T cells in Graves' hyperthyroidism and ophthalmopathy (dated by TCRdb to the late 2010s). Libraries were prepared through multiplex PCR. Instrument on record: Illumina HiSeq 2000. The TCR beta CDR3 regions were amplified from RNA transcripts. A first-round RT-PCR of the TCR CDR3 used the HTBI primer set with the Qiagen OneStep RT-PCR kit. Clones were called with MiXCR by TCRdb after fastp trimmed the public reads at Q25, and only in-frame beta chains were retained. Identical CDR3 protein sequences are pooled into one entry, listed with their most common genes and DNA. In all, the sample holds 620,000 or so distinct CDR3 sequences, and 14% of those were seen once. Of the sample, roughly an eighth falls within the top ten clones. Sequenced sample: blood. These TCRs come from a woman aged 50 to 65 with Graves' ophthalmopathy.

The gene calls are TRBV6-1 and TRBJ2-5; 8 bases are shared with TRBD1. This CDR3 spans 13 amino acids. Trimming took 6 bases from V and 3 from J; bases not matched to a gene: 3. CDR1 is MNHNS and CDR2 is SASEGT in the germline V gene. CDR3 residues: CASSRGQKETQYF. The DNA of the CDR3 is TGTGCCAGCAGCAGGGGGCAAAAAGAGACCCAGTACTTC.

J is TRBJ1-6 and V is TRBV14; TRBD1 aligns across 7 bases. Germline V CDR1 and CDR2: SGHDN, FVKESK. V lost 2 bases, J lost 4 bases, and 2 bases stayed unmatched. The CDR3 extends over 15 amino acids. The CDR3 sequence: CASSQPGQYNSPLHF. The CDR3 region has the DNA TGTGCCAGCAGCCAACCGGGACAGTATAATTCACCCCTCCACTTT.

This clonotype occurred many times. The genes are TRBV3-1 and TRBJ2-7; possible D gene TRBD1, 6 bases. The germline gives CDR1 LGHDT, CDR2 YNNKEL (reference sequence). CDR3 length equals 16 residues. Trimming shortened V by 2 bases and J by 0 bases, and 14 bases separated the two germline ends. The chain's CDR3 is CASSQRGTGFSYEQYF. The CDR3 DNA is TGTGCCAGCAGCCAAAGGGGGACGGGGTTCTCCTACGAGCAGTACTTC.

There are many counts of this clonotype. The chain combines TRBV12-3 or TRBV12-4 with TRBJ1-5; D may be TRBD1 (5 bases). Trimming took 6 bases from V and 0 from J, leaving 12 bases between them. The CDR3 is 15 residues long. Here the CDR3 DNA reads TGTGCCAGCAGGAAGGGACGTTATAGCAATCAGCCCCAGCATTTT. Protein sequence: CASRKGRYSNQPQHF.

This clonotype was observed a handful of times. The chain couples TRBV5-1 to TRBJ2-5; D possibly corresponds to TRBD1 (6 bases). CDR3 length equals 15 residues. Trimming stripped 4 bases from V and 5 bases from J, with 18 bases between. The germline V gene encodes CDR1 SGHRS and CDR2 YFSETQ. Here the CDR3 reads CASSQDPRTAETQYF. Here the CDR3 DNA reads TGCGCCAGCAGCCAAGATCCCCGGACAGCGGAGACCCAGTACTTC.

This clonotype was seen more than once but under ten times. Since a much larger clone is just one base distant, this may be a read error. The chain uses TRBV18 and TRBJ2-5; no clear D gene. Per the germline V gene, CDR1 is KGHSH and CDR2 is LQKENI. Trimming shortened V by 8 bases and J by 2 bases, and 12 bases separated the two germline ends. The CDR3 covers 13 residues. Here the CDR3 DNA reads TGTGCCAGCCCACGAGGCGAGCAAGAGACCCAGTACTTC. This sequence encodes CASPRGEQETQYF.

Of note for this clonotype: This clone may be a read error of a much larger clone one base away. The V gene is TRBV12-3 or TRBV12-4, the J gene TRBJ1-1; TRBD1 might be the D (5 bases). The CDR3 is 14 amino acids. V shed 10 bases and J shed 9 bases, with 24 bases lying between them. The CDR3 here is CATQPGGGRTKAFF. CDR3 sequence (DNA): TGTGCCACCCAACCGGGGGGGGGTAGGACTAAAGCTTTCTTT.

This clonotype was seen many times. The chain is built from TRBV6-5 and TRBJ2-1, with D perhaps matching TRBD2 (5 bases). CDR3 size: 15 residues. Trimming pared 3 bases from V and 4 bases from J, leaving 13 bases between. CDR1 and CDR2 from the germline V gene are MNHEY and SVGAGI. In DNA, the CDR3 is TGTGCCAGCAGTTATCTGCTAGCAGAGTACAATGAGCAGTTCTTC. Its protein is CASSYLLAEYNEQFF.